These 22 T cell receptor beta chains came from one sample sequenced in a study of T cells after yellow fever vaccination. One entry per CDR3 protein, called by TCRdb with MiXCR from the 5' RACE reads. Among 150,000 to 200,000 distinct CDR3 sequences, around 10% were seen once, and the ten largest hold 36%. The starting material was CD8+ T cells sorted from PBMCs, obtained 15 days after the yellow fever booster vaccination. Every receptor here comes from a man aged 18 to 35 who received the YFV17D yellow fever vaccine.

At least ten counts were recorded for this clonotype. This chain links TRBV10-3 with TRBJ2-7; the D gene is possibly TRBD1 (6 bases). The CDR3 is made up of 14 amino acids. V lost 8 bases and J lost 2, with 16 bases in between. The germline V gene has CDR1 ENHRY and CDR2 SYGVKD. The CDR3 region has the DNA TGTGCCATCCGCAGGGAAGGGGGACCCTACGAGCAGTACTTC. Protein product: CAIRREGGPYEQYF.

This clonotype was counted only a few times. This chain joins TRBV5-6 and TRBJ2-3; unclear D gene. CDR3 length: 17 amino acids. Germline V gene sequence: CDR1 SGHDT, CDR2 YYEEEE. Trimming pared 0 bases from V and 0 bases from J, leaving 14 bases between. CDR3 in amino acids: CASSLVSWLLSTDTQYF. Here the CDR3 DNA reads TGTGCCAGCAGCTTGGTTTCGTGGCTTTTGAGCACAGATACGCAGTATTTT.

The chain employs TRBV9 and TRBJ2-7; D not certain. Germline CDR1 reads SGDLS; CDR2 reads YYNGEE. Trimming took off 4 bases at V and 0 bases at J, with 11 bases between the two ends. This CDR3 is built from 14 residues. CDR3 in DNA: TGTGCCAGCAGCCCCAAACTATTCTCCTACGAGCAGTACTTC. Amino acids: CASSPKLFSYEQYF.

J is TRBJ2-1 and V is TRBV12-3 or TRBV12-4; 13 bases are a match to TRBD2. This CDR3 contains 15 residues. V was pared by 6 bases and J by 7 bases, with 6 bases of the junction left unmatched. Here the CDR3 reads CASSLTSGGWNEQFF. In DNA form, the CDR3 reads TGTGCCAGCAGCCTGACTAGCGGGGGGTGGAATGAGCAGTTCTTC.

The sample holds a few counts of this clonotype. The rearrangement links TRBV7-9 to TRBJ1-4; D is uncertain. CDR1 and CDR2 (germline): SEHNR, FQNEAQ (reference sequence). CDR3 length equals 11 residues. V dropped 5 bases and J dropped 8 bases, with 6 bases sitting between them. CDR3 protein: CASSPNEKLFF. The CDR3, as DNA: TGTGCCAGCAGCCCGAACGAAAAACTGTTTTTT.

Ten or more counts support this clonotype. The gene calls are TRBV13 and TRBJ2-2; maybe TRBD1 (6 bases). CDR1 PRHDT and CDR2 FYEKMQ come from the germline V gene (reference sequence). The CDR3 is 13 residues long. V was shortened by 5 bases and J by 6 bases, with 10 bases between the two germline ends. CDR3 sequence reads: CASSVQGSGELFF. The CDR3 nucleotides are TGTGCCAGCAGCGTACAGGGTTCCGGGGAGCTGTTTTTT.

There are a few counts of this clonotype. The CDR3 here is CASRTEERGLQETQYF. CDR3 bases: TGTGCCAGCAGAACCGAGGAGCGGGGGCTCCAAGAGACCCAGTACTTC. V is TRBV28 and J is TRBJ2-5; 8 bases line up with TRBD2. The CDR3 length is 16 residues. Trimming removed 6 bases from V and 1 base from J; junction bases left unmatched: 10. The germline CDR1 and CDR2 sequences are MDHEN and SYDVKM.

This clonotype was found a few times. The chain recombines TRBV4-1 with TRBJ1-5; TRBD1 might be the D (5 bases). Between the trimmed V and J ends, which lost 0 bases and 5 bases, there was a span of 8 bases. CDR1 and CDR2 (germline): MGHRA, YSYEKL. CDR3 length: 14 amino acids. CDR3 in amino acids: CASSQETGYQPQHF. In DNA form, the CDR3 reads TGCGCCAGCAGCCAAGAAACAGGTTATCAGCCCCAGCATTTT.

This clonotype was observed at least ten times. V is TRBV27 and J is TRBJ2-1; 8 nucleotides agree with TRBD2. With V trimmed by 5 bases and J by 6 bases, 6 bases remained unmatched. This CDR3 has 14 residues. Germline V gene lookup returns CDR1 MNHEY and CDR2 SMNVEV (reference sequence). CDR3 sequence reads: CASSAGGIFNEQFF. The CDR3, as DNA: TGTGCCAGCAGTGCGGGGGGAATTTTCAATGAGCAGTTCTTC.

The V and J genes are TRBV7-2 and TRBJ2-5; D gene ambiguous. The germline V gene has CDR1 SGHTA and CDR2 FQGNSA. The CDR3 is 11 amino acids. Deletions cut 2 bases from V and 13 bases from J, with 11 bases between. Here the CDR3 reads CASSLFRRPYF. Here the CDR3 DNA reads TGTGCCAGCAGCTTATTTAGGCGTCCGTACTTC. The complete variable domain, with remaining parts taken from reference TRBV7-2 and TRBJ2-5, reads GAGVSQSPSNKVTEKGKDVELRCDPISGHTALYWYRQSLGQGLEFLIYFQGNSAPDKSGLPSDRFSAERTGGSVSTLTIQRTQQEDSAVYLCASSLFRRPYFGPGTRLLVL.

This clonotype was detected only a few times. The chain joins TRBV6-5 to TRBJ1-4; TRBD1 matches 7 bases. This CDR3 is built from 14 residues. J gave up 7 bases and V 6 bases, and 8 bases lay outside the gene matches. CDR1 and CDR2 (germline): MNHEY, SVGAGI. In DNA form, the CDR3 reads TGTGCCAGCAGCTACAGGGGTGGTGGTGAAAAACTGTTTTTT. Translated, it gives CASSYRGGGEKLFF.

The chain recombines TRBV4-1 with TRBJ2-5, with 11 bases aligning to TRBD2. V shed 1 base, J shed 6 bases, and the junction held 7 bases outside the gene matches. CDR1 and CDR2 from the germline V gene are MGHRA and YSYEKL. The CDR3 is made up of 16 amino acids. The CDR3 spells CASSQGQGLAVQTQYF. DNA of the CDR3: TGCGCCAGCAGCCAAGGCCAGGGACTAGCGGTGCAGACCCAGTACTTC.

This clonotype was observed a single time. The chain couples TRBV11-2 to TRBJ2-3; D might be TRBD2 (7 bases). The germline gives CDR1 SGHAT, CDR2 FQNNGV. This CDR3 is built from 15 residues. Trimming pared 4 bases from V and 3 bases from J, leaving 14 bases between. The CDR3 loop reads CASSSWEGETDTQYF. The CDR3 bases are TGTGCCAGCAGCTCCTGGGAGGGGGAGACAGATACGCAGTATTTT.

Note on this clonotype: One junction end disagrees with the germline gene, perhaps due to a read error. This CDR3 is CASSYGAQDTQYF. CDR3 nucleotides: TGTGCCAGCAGTTACGGGGCTCAGGATACGCAGTATTTT. The rearrangement links TRBV10-2 to TRBJ2-3; TRBD1 or TRBD2 may be the D gene (5 bases each). The CDR3 consists of 13 residues. CDR1 is WSHSY and CDR2 is SAAADI in the germline V gene.

In its sample, this clonotype was seen a few times. The chain has TRBV4-1 and TRBJ1-2, with TRBD1 matching over 10 bases. The CDR3 spans 17 residues. After removal of 8 bases from V and 2 bases from J, the junction contained 14 bases not matched to a gene. Germline-derived CDR1 and CDR2 are MGHRA and YSYEKL. The CDR3: CASRGGGQGIQNYGYTF. CDR3 DNA sequence: TGCGCCAGCCGGGGAGGGGGACAGGGGATACAGAACTATGGCTACACCTTC.

The CDR3: CASSLVGSSSGANVLTF. In nucleotides, the CDR3 is TGTGCCAGCAGCTTAGTGGGGTCGAGCTCTGGGGCCAACGTCCTGACTTTC. The J gene is TRBJ2-6, the V gene TRBV7-2; D unresolved. V lost 1 base, J lost 0 bases, and 10 bases lay in between. This CDR3 contains 17 residues. Germline V CDR1 and CDR2: SGHTA, FQGNSA.

This clonotype has just a few counts. The chain combines TRBV9 with TRBJ1-1, with D perhaps matching TRBD1 (5 bases). CDR1 SGDLS and CDR2 YYNGEE come from the germline V gene. The CDR3 consists of 15 residues. The V end was cut by 0 bases, the J end by 3 bases, with 12 bases between. Here the CDR3 DNA reads TGTGCCAGCAGCGTAGGGCGCGGGGGAGACACTGAAGCTTTCTTT. It encodes CASSVGRGGDTEAFF.

The gene calls are TRBV7-9 and TRBJ1-5, with D perhaps matching TRBD1 (6 bases). The V and J ends lost 4 bases and 7 bases respectively, with 14 bases between them. The CDR3 totals 14 residues. CDR1 and CDR2 from the germline V gene are SEHNR and FQNEAQ (reference sequence). CDR3 nucleotides: TGTGCCAGCAGCTCCAGTAGCGGGGGCCAGCCCCAGCATTTT. As protein: CASSSSSGGQPQHF.

The chain uses TRBV16 and TRBJ1-6; D is undetermined. Trimming shortened V by 4 bases and J by 5 bases, and 6 bases separated the two germline ends. The CDR3 consists of 13 residues. CDR1 is KGHSY, CDR2 FQNENV, per germline. CDR3 DNA: TGTGCCAGCAGCCTTTTTAATAATTCACCCCTCCACTTT. It codes for CASSLFNNSPLHF.

V is TRBV5-5 and J is TRBJ2-7; TRBD1 matches 10 bases. The V gene end was trimmed by 0 bases and the J gene end by 4 bases; junction bases not matched to a gene: 4. Germline V gene data show CDR1 as SGHKS and CDR2 as YYEKEE (reference sequence). The CDR3 totals 15 residues. The CDR3 nucleotides are TGTGCCAGCAGCTTGGTTGGACAGGGGGAATACGAGCAGTACGTC. Translation gives CASSLVGQGEYEQYV.

This chain joins TRBV5-1 and TRBJ2-7, with a tentative D call TRBD1 (6 bases). Per the germline V gene, CDR1 is SGHRS and CDR2 is YFSETQ. This CDR3 is 13 amino acids long. V dropped 2 bases and J dropped 2 bases, with 8 bases sitting between them. The CDR3 DNA reads TGCGCCAGCAGCTTACAGGGCCCCTACGAGCAGTACTTC. The encoded protein is CASSLQGPYEQYF.

V and J are TRBV7-6 and TRBJ2-7, with 8 bases identical to TRBD1. Germline assignment: CDR1 SGHVS and CDR2 FNYEAQ. The CDR3 runs 14 residues. With V trimmed by 4 bases and J by 6 bases, 8 bases remained unmatched. The CDR3 reads CASSSNQGAGEQYF. The CDR3 DNA sequence: TGTGCCAGCAGCTCGAATCAGGGGGCAGGCGAGCAGTACTTC.